This TCR beta chain derives from a study of blood T cells in healthy people across ages. This clonotype was detected a few times. What it binds is unknown. Study-wide results and limits: Naive T cell percentage showed a strong correlation with TCR beta diversity. Diversity estimated from one million T cells was considered an underestimate.

With a J-beta primer mix and a sample-barcoded 5' primer, a second PCR ran roughly 7 to 11 cycles. TCRdb used MiXCR to reprocess the 5' RACE reads, holding one entry per CDR3 protein. This table has around 280,000 distinct CDR3 sequences, roughly 26% appearing once. Input material: blood. The clonotype comes from a woman aged 70-85 years in good health.

CDR3 amino acids: CSASRDGGEQFF. The CDR3 DNA sequence: TGCAGCGCCTCCCGGGACGGCGGGGAGCAGTTCTTC. This chain joins TRBV29-1 and TRBJ2-1; tentatively, D is TRBD1 or TRBD2 (5 bases each). Trimming pared 7 bases from V and 10 bases from J, leaving 17 bases between. The CDR3 is 12 residues long. Per germline, CDR1 SQVTM and CDR2 ANQGSEA.